The next 15 T cell receptor beta chains were all read from a single sample in a study of OX40 agonist ivuxolimab in advanced cancers. The method was immunoSEQ multiplex PCR; TCRdb's version includes in-frame clones alone and lacks a portion of them. The sample lists 68,000 or so clones, 83% occurring once. The sample consisted of CD4+ or CD8+ T cells sorted from blood, taken in a trial of the OX40 agonist ivuxolimab. These receptors were collected from an adult with an advanced solid tumor such as melanoma, head and neck, liver or kidney cancer.

The rearrangement joins TRBV14 to TRBJ1-2; maybe TRBD1 (6 bases). Germline values: CDR1 SGHDN, CDR2 FVKESK. V was trimmed by 6 bases and J by 7 bases, leaving 21 bases between them. The CDR3 consists of 15 residues. The CDR3 DNA is TGTGCCAGCAGTCGTTCCGGTCAGGGGCGGAGTGGCTACACCTTC. Protein product: CASSRSGQGRSGYTF.

The J gene is TRBJ2-7, the V gene TRBV7-8, with 8 bases lining up with TRBD2. The CDR3 has 15 amino acids. Germline CDR1 reads SGHVS; CDR2 reads FQNEAQ. After removal of 1 base from V and 2 bases from J, the junction contained 4 bases not matched to a gene. The CDR3 DNA reads TGTGCCAGCAGCTTAGGGGCGGGGGGACCCTACGAGCAGTACTTC. Protein: CASSLGAGGPYEQYF.

This sequence joins TRBV6-1 and TRBJ2-2, with TRBD1 matching over 7 bases. Germline V gene lookup returns CDR1 MNHNS and CDR2 SASEGT. The junction had 6 bases not matched to a gene; V was cut back by 4 bases and J by 7 bases. This CDR3 comprises 14 residues. CDR3 sequence (DNA): TGTGCCAGCAGTGTAGACAGGGATGGCGGGGAGCTGTTTTTT. This codes for CASSVDRDGGELFF.

The CDR3 region has the DNA TGTGCCAGCAGCCCAGGTGGGGGAAGCAATCAGCCCCAGCATTTT. Its protein is CASSPGGGSNQPQHF. This sequence joins TRBV2 and TRBJ1-5, with D perhaps matching TRBD1 (5 bases). The CDR3 loop spans 15 amino acids. Germline loops: CDR1 SNHLY, CDR2 FYNNEI. Trimming removed 6 bases at V and 1 base at J, with 13 bases between. Variable domain in full (rest from reference TRBV2 and TRBJ1-5): EPEVTQTPSHQVTQMGQEVILRCVPISNHLYFYWYRQILGQKVEFLVSFYNNEISEKSEIFDDQFSVERPDGSNFTLKIRSTKLEDSAMYFCASSPGGGSNQPQHFGDGTRLSIL.

This clone occurred a few times. The gene calls are TRBV10-1 and TRBJ1-1, with D tentatively TRBD1 (5 bases). The CDR3 consists of 13 residues. Germline CDR1 reads WNHNN; CDR2 reads SYGVQD (reference sequence). The ends were cut back, 4 bases at V and 6 bases at J, with 12 bases in the middle. The CDR3 loop reads CASSALGRAEAFF. In nucleotides, the CDR3 is TGCGCCAGCAGTGCCCTGGGGCGGGCTGAAGCTTTCTTT.

This clone was seen only once. This chain connects TRBV6-6 to TRBJ2-7; perhaps TRBD1 as D (6 bases). The CDR3 runs 13 residues. V lost 2 bases, J lost 7 bases, and 12 bases lay in between. The germline V gene has CDR1 MNHNY and CDR2 SVGAGI (reference sequence). CDR3 nucleotide sequence: TGTGCCAGCAGTTACATGGGACATTGGGAGCAGTACTTC. It encodes CASSYMGHWEQYF.

The chain has TRBV19 and TRBJ2-1; 7 bases align to TRBD1. The V segment lost 4 bases and the J segment 0 bases; nucleotides outside the gene matches: 12. The CDR3 loop spans 18 amino acids. Germline V gene data show CDR1 as LNHDA and CDR2 as SQIVND (reference sequence). CDR3 residues: CASSTSFLGQSSYNEQFF. The CDR3 nucleotides read TGTGCCAGTAGTACTTCCTTTCTGGGACAGAGCTCCTACAATGAGCAGTTCTTC.

The chain combines TRBV23-1 with TRBJ1-1; D gene unclear. TRBV23-1 is labeled an ORF, and its function is uncertain. The CDR3 extends over 14 amino acids. Trimming took off 4 bases at V and 1 base at J, with 10 bases between the two ends. CDR3: CASSPLGPNTEAFF. Written as DNA, the CDR3 is TGCGCCAGCAGTCCCTTAGGACCGAACACTGAAGCTTTCTTT.

The gene calls are TRBV5-4 and TRBJ2-5; 7 nucleotides align to TRBD1. Per germline, CDR1 SGHNT and CDR2 YYREEE (reference sequence). There are 14 residues in the CDR3. J was trimmed by 7 bases and V by 3 bases; bases with no gene match: 9. CDR3 in amino acids: CASSSGTDSGTQYF. Written as DNA, the CDR3 is TGTGCCAGCAGCTCCGGGACAGACTCCGGGACCCAGTACTTC.

The chain has TRBV5-1 and TRBJ2-2, with TRBD1 identical over 7 bases. Germline values: CDR1 SGHRS, CDR2 YFSETQ. The CDR3 spans 15 residues. Trimming took 5 bases from V and 0 from J; bases not matched to a gene: 4. CDR3 protein: CASRAGTANTGELFF. In DNA form, the CDR3 reads TGCGCCAGCAGGGCCGGGACAGCGAACACCGGGGAGCTGTTTTTT.

The chain recombines TRBV5-6 with TRBJ1-3; D is ambiguous. Trimming removed 1 base from V and 0 bases from J, with 5 bases in between. Germline lookup yields CDR1 SGHDT and CDR2 YYEEEE. The CDR3 spans 14 residues. CDR3 coding DNA: TGTGCCAGCAGCTTGCCCACCTCTGGAAACACCATATATTTT. This codes for CASSLPTSGNTIYF.

Comments on this clone: The junction departs from the called germline gene at one end, perhaps through a read error. The J gene is TRBJ2-7, the V gene TRBV7-9, with 10 bases matching TRBD1. This CDR3 is built from 14 residues. The germline CDR1 and CDR2 sequences are SEHNR and FQNEAQ (reference sequence). CDR3 in amino acids: CASSPGQGGYERYF. DNA of the CDR3: TGTGCCAGCAGCCCAGGACAGGGGGGTTACGAGCGGTACTTC. The whole variable domain, filled in from reference TRBV7-9 and TRBJ2-7, reads DTGVSQNPRHKITKRGQNVTFRCDPISEHNRLYWYRQTLGQGPEFLTYFQNEAQLEKSRLLSDRFSAERPKGSFSTLEIQRTEQGDSAMYLCASSPGQGGYERYFGPGTRLTVT.

The V and J genes are TRBV6-5 and TRBJ2-5; D unclear. Germline-derived CDR1 and CDR2 are MNHEY and SVGAGI. Between the trimmed V and J ends, which lost 4 bases and 5 bases, there was a span of 8 bases. The CDR3 is made up of 12 amino acids. The CDR3 nucleotides read TGTGCCAGCAGTTGGGGTGACGAGACCCAGTACTTC. Translation gives CASSWGDETQYF.

The chain is built from TRBV29-1 and TRBJ1-2; D gene unclear. V lost 5 bases and J lost 6, with 7 bases in between. This CDR3 contains 10 residues. CDR1 SQVTM and CDR2 ANQGSEA come from the germline V gene. This CDR3 reads CSVLTNGYTF. CDR3 DNA sequence: TGCAGCGTTTTGACGAATGGCTACACCTTC.

The chain links TRBV5-6 to TRBJ1-1; 12 bases fit TRBD1. The CDR3 is 14 amino acids. The germline gives CDR1 SGHDT, CDR2 YYEEEE. V gave up 0 bases and J gave up 9 bases; unmatched junction bases: 3. The chain's CDR3 is CASSLGGTGGQAFF. CDR3 in DNA: TGTGCCAGCAGCTTGGGCGGGACAGGGGGCCAAGCTTTCTTT. Combining the CDR3 with reference TRBV5-6 and TRBJ1-1 gives the whole variable domain DAGVTQSPTHLIKTRGQQVTLRCSPKSGHDTVSWYQQALGQGPQFIFQYYEEEERQRGNFPDRFSGHQFPNYSSELNVNALLLGDSALYLCASSLGGTGGQAFFGQGTRLTVV.